The 10 T cell receptor beta chains presented below share a single source sample, sequenced in a study of cytomegalovirus exposure and HLA in healthy donors. Primers: 60 Vbeta forward and 13 Jbeta reverse. Here immunoSEQ multiplex PCR was the method, and the copy in TCRdb shows in-frame clones only, minus some. In the table there are 130,000 to 150,000 clones, approximately 77% of which are singletons. Input material: PBMCs. These receptors were collected from a woman aged 50 to 60 in good health and CMV-seronegative.

V gene TRBV18 combines with J gene TRBJ2-1; weak D call: TRBD2 (6 bases). Germline values: CDR1 KGHSH, CDR2 LQKENI. The V and J ends lost 4 bases and 8 bases respectively, with 21 bases between them. The CDR3 sequence is 16 residues long. CDR3 bases: TGTGCCAGCTCACTATTTTATCCCGGGACTGGCGATGAGCAGTTCTTC. Protein sequence: CASSLFYPGTGDEQFF.

The V call is TRBV6-1, the J call TRBJ2-2; the match to TRBD2 covers 15 bases. Trimming at V came to 5 bases and at J to 5 bases, leaving 6 bases not matched to a gene. CDR3 length: 17 amino acids. Germline assignment: CDR1 MNHNS and CDR2 SASEGT. DNA for the CDR3: TGTGCCAGCAGTCAAGGACTAGCGGGGGGGCCAACCGGGGAGCTGTTTTTT. Translating gives CASSQGLAGGPTGELFF.

CDR3 sequence (DNA): TGTGCTAGTGGCTTACAGGGGGCAAAAAATCAGCCCCAGCATTTT. Translating it yields CASGLQGAKNQPQHF. The rearrangement joins TRBV12-5 to TRBJ1-5; 9 nucleotides match TRBD1. The CDR3 runs 15 residues. V lost 6 bases and J lost 4; bases outside the gene matches: 7. CDR1 and CDR2 from the germline V gene are LGHNT and FRNRAP.

This sequence joins TRBV6-4 and TRBJ2-3, with a possible D match to TRBD1 (6 bases). The CDR3 has 15 residues. CDR1 MRHNA and CDR2 SNTAGT come from the germline V gene. V gave up 0 bases and J gave up 2 bases, with 9 bases separating them. The CDR3 loop reads CASSDSDRSTDTQYF. Here the CDR3 DNA reads TGTGCCAGCAGTGACTCCGACAGGTCCACAGATACGCAGTATTTT.

V usage is TRBV29-1 and J usage is TRBJ1-5; the D gene is possibly TRBD1 (6 bases). The V end lost 8 bases, the J end lost 5 bases, and 19 bases lay between the germline ends. The CDR3 spans 14 residues. From germline, CDR1 is SQVTM and CDR2 ANQGSEA. The CDR3 region is CSTSEGGFDQPQHF. The DNA for the CDR3 is TGCAGCACCTCGGAGGGGGGGTTCGATCAGCCCCAGCATTTT.

V is TRBV7-2 and J is TRBJ1-2; 7 positions agree with TRBD1. CDR1 and CDR2 (germline): SGHTA, FQGNSA. The CDR3 spans 14 residues. J gave up 1 base and V 6 bases, and 5 bases lay outside the gene matches. The CDR3 sequence is CASRWAGGNYGYTF. In nucleotides, the CDR3 is TGTGCCAGCAGATGGGCAGGGGGTAACTATGGCTACACCTTC.

The chain recombines TRBV4-3 with TRBJ2-1; 8 positions match TRBD2. In germline, CDR1 is LGHNA, CDR2 YSLEER. J lost 5 bases, V lost 8 bases, and 11 bases had no gene match. The CDR3 runs to 15 residues. CDR3 protein: CASSVSSGDHNEQFF. CDR3 bases: TGCGCCAGCTCGGTGAGTAGCGGGGACCACAATGAGCAGTTCTTC.

This chain connects TRBV7-9 to TRBJ2-5; D remains ambiguous. V was trimmed by 1 base and J by 13 bases, leaving 16 bases between them. The CDR3 extends over 13 amino acids. Germline V lookup: CDR1 SEHNR, CDR2 FQNEAQ (reference sequence). DNA for the CDR3: TGTGCCAGCAGCTTAGGCCCCACTGACCAGCGGTACTTC. Protein: CASSLGPTDQRYF.

The chain recombines TRBV2 with TRBJ1-4; 8 bases match TRBD1. V was pared by 6 bases and J by 8 bases, with 11 bases of the junction left unmatched. Germline V CDR1 and CDR2: SNHLY, FYNNEI. CDR3 size: 15 residues. The CDR3 sequence is CASRPDRGATEKLFF. CDR3 nucleotide sequence: TGTGCCAGCAGGCCTGACAGGGGTGCTACCGAAAAACTGTTTTTT. The variable domain in full, with the rest retrieved from reference TRBV2 and TRBJ1-4, is EPEVTQTPSHQVTQMGQEVILRCVPISNHLYFYWYRQILGQKVEFLVSFYNNEISEKSEIFDDQFSVERPDGSNFTLKIRSTKLEDSAMYFCASRPDRGATEKLFFGSGTQLSVL.

The table lists this clone with a count of one. The chain employs TRBV5-6 and TRBJ1-2; D possibly corresponds to TRBD1 (6 bases). Trimming took off 0 bases at V and 8 bases at J, with 17 bases between the two ends. CDR1 and CDR2 from the germline V gene are SGHDT and YYEEEE. The CDR3 contains 15 residues. CDR3 DNA: TGTGCCAGCAGCTTGGTTGGGCAGGGGTTAGGAGGCTACACCTTC. This gives the protein CASSLVGQGLGGYTF.